This passage covers 23 T cell receptor beta chains from one sample sequenced in a study of T cells in Graves' hyperthyroidism and ophthalmopathy. RNA transcripts yielded amplified TCR beta CDR3 regions. The HTBI primer set drove a first-round RT-PCR of the TCR CDR3. Each CDR3 protein gets one entry after TCRdb re-called the multiplex PCR reads with MiXCR. Of under 250,000 distinct CDR3 sequences listed, about 15% were seen once; the top ten hold around 48%. What was sequenced was blood. These receptors all stem from a woman in her fifties or sixties with Graves' hyperthyroidism.

There are a few counts of this clonotype. V gene TRBV9 combines with J gene TRBJ2-1; 14 nucleotides match TRBD2. Germline V CDR1 and CDR2: SGDLS, YYNGEE. With 3 bases clipped from V and 7 bases from J, the junction kept 6 bases outside the gene matches. This CDR3 comprises 16 residues. CDR3 bases: TGTGCCAGCAGCGGGAGACTAGCGGGAGGGGAGAATGAGCAGTTCTTC. It is translated as CASSGRLAGGENEQFF.

This clonotype was seen at least ten times. This rearrangement joins TRBV12-3 or TRBV12-4 to TRBJ2-7; 11 bases fit TRBD2. The CDR3 contains 13 residues. The junction had 4 bases not matched to a gene; V was cut back by 6 bases and J by 6 bases. The CDR3 DNA sequence: TGTGCCAGCAGACCTAGCGGGAGGAGCGAGCAGTACTTC. Its protein product is CASRPSGRSEQYF.

The chain uses TRBV24-1 and TRBJ2-5; 13 positions agree with TRBD2. CDR1 is KGHDR and CDR2 is SFDVKD in the germline V gene. This CDR3 has 18 amino acids. The V segment lost 0 bases and the J segment 0 bases; nucleotides outside the gene matches: 3. CDR3 region: CATSDLPGTSGNQETQYF. The CDR3 bases are TGTGCCACCAGTGATTTGCCTGGGACTAGCGGGAACCAAGAGACCCAGTACTTC.

J is TRBJ2-1 and V is TRBV6-1; tentatively, D is TRBD1 (5 bases). Germline lookup yields CDR1 MNHNS and CDR2 SASEGT. V was pared by 3 bases and J by 6 bases, with 9 bases between. This CDR3 comprises 13 residues. CDR3 loop: CASSDRAVNEQFF. The CDR3 region has the DNA TGTGCCAGCAGTGACAGGGCCGTCAATGAGCAGTTCTTC.

This clonotype was detected ten times or more. In DNA, the CDR3 is TGTGCCAGCAGCTCCTTAGCGGAACCTATCACAGATACGCAGTATTTT. Its protein product is CASSSLAEPITDTQYF. V gene TRBV7-9 combines with J gene TRBJ2-3, with D possibly being TRBD2 (6 bases). With 4 bases removed from V and 2 bases from J, the gap between germline ends came to 16 bases. The CDR3 sequence is 16 residues long. Germline V gene sequence: CDR1 SEHNR, CDR2 FQNEAQ (reference sequence).

The chain recombines TRBV11-1 with TRBJ2-1; 14 positions agree with TRBD2. This CDR3 is built from 18 residues. Germline loops: CDR1 SGHAT, CDR2 FQDESV (reference sequence). V shed 6 bases, J shed 6 bases, and the junction held 13 bases outside the gene matches. The CDR3 coding sequence is TGTGCCAGCAGTGCGGGACTAGCGGGAGCCTACGTTAGCAATGAGCAGTTCTTC. Translating it yields CASSAGLAGAYVSNEQFF.

This clonotype appeared many times. This chain connects TRBV7-9 to TRBJ2-7, with 9 bases lining up with TRBD2. The CDR3 runs 14 residues. Germline trimming cut 6 bases from V and 0 bases from J; bases unmatched to any gene: 3. Germline CDR1 SEHNR, CDR2 FQNEAQ (reference sequence). The CDR3 DNA reads as TGTGCCAGCAGGGCGGGAGGGTACTCCTACGAGCAGTACTTC. Translated, it gives CASRAGGYSYEQYF.

The table lists this clonotype with many counts. This chain joins TRBV2 and TRBJ2-7; no reliable D call. V lost 3 bases, J lost 4 bases, and 7 bases lay in between. There are 12 residues in the CDR3. CDR1 SNHLY and CDR2 FYNNEI come from the germline V gene. The CDR3 loop reads CASSDSKYEQYF. In DNA form, the CDR3 reads TGTGCCAGCAGTGATTCTAAATACGAGCAGTACTTC.

This clonotype appeared many times. The CDR3 sequence is CASSLGSGSVDTQYF. CDR3 in DNA: TGTGCCAGCAGCTTGGGTAGCGGGAGTGTAGATACGCAGTATTTT. The chain couples TRBV7-9 to TRBJ2-3; 9 bases line up with TRBD2. This CDR3 is built from 15 residues. Germline V gene lookup returns CDR1 SEHNR and CDR2 FQNEAQ (reference sequence). V shed 3 bases, J shed 5 bases, and the junction held 6 bases outside the gene matches.

There are many counts of this clonotype. The chain combines TRBV7-8 with TRBJ2-1; 14 bases align to TRBD2. Germline assignment: CDR1 SGHVS and CDR2 FQNEAQ. The ends lost 2 bases at V and 0 bases at J; junction bases unmatched: 9. The CDR3 consists of 20 residues. In DNA form, the CDR3 reads TGTGCCAGCAGCTTAACAAGGACTAGCGGGAGGATAGGCTCCTACAATGAGCAGTTCTTC. This translates into CASSLTRTSGRIGSYNEQFF. The full variable domain, completed using reference TRBV7-8 and TRBJ2-1, is GAGVSQSPRYKVAKRGQDVALRCDPISGHVSLFWYQQALGQGPEFLTYFQNEAQLDKSGLPSDRFFAERPEGSVSTLKIQRTQQEDSAVYLCASSLTRTSGRIGSYNEQFFGPGTRLTVL.

This clonotype was recorded at least ten times. The gene calls are TRBV11-2 and TRBJ2-3; D tentatively fits TRBD1 or TRBD2 (5 bases each). Germline CDR1 is SGHAT and CDR2 is FQNNGV. V lost 5 bases to trimming and J lost 4 bases, with 13 bases between them. There are 14 residues in the CDR3. CDR3 amino acids: CASSRRDPSDTQYF. The CDR3 bases are TGTGCCAGCAGCCGACGGGACCCATCAGATACGCAGTATTTT. Together with reference TRBV11-2 and TRBJ2-3, the CDR3 gives the full variable domain: EAGVAQSPRYKIIEKRQSVAFWCNPISGHATLYWYQQILGQGPKLLIQFQNNGVVDDSQLPKDRFSAERLKGVDSTLKIQPAKLEDSAVYLCASSRRDPSDTQYFGPGTRLTVL.

The chain joins TRBV4-1 to TRBJ1-1; D is undetermined. Trimming pared 4 bases from V and 3 bases from J, leaving 12 bases between. The CDR3 runs 14 residues. Germline CDR1 reads MGHRA; CDR2 reads YSYEKL. CDR3 DNA sequence: TGCGCCAGCAGCCCCCCGACGGGAGACACTGAAGCTTTCTTT. This codes for CASSPPTGDTEAFF.

The chain recombines TRBV11-2 with TRBJ2-3; 7 positions match TRBD1. The V and J ends lost 3 bases and 0 bases, in that order; junction bases with no gene match: 3. In germline, CDR1 is SGHAT, CDR2 FQNNGV. The CDR3 extends over 15 amino acids. CDR3 sequence (DNA): TGTGCCAGCAGCTTGACAGGGAAAAGCACAGATACGCAGTATTTT. It yields the protein CASSLTGKSTDTQYF.

V is TRBV11-2 and J is TRBJ2-1, with 7 bases lining up with TRBD2. The CDR3 covers 14 residues. Germline CDR1 reads SGHAT; CDR2 reads FQNNGV. With 3 bases clipped from V and 3 bases from J, the junction kept 2 bases outside the gene matches. Here the CDR3 DNA reads TGTGCCAGCAGCTTGTCTAGCGGCTACAATGAGCAGTTCTTC. Amino acids: CASSLSSGYNEQFF.

This clonotype was seen many times. This chain connects TRBV2 to TRBJ1-1; D not resolved. V lost 4 bases to trimming and J lost 7 bases, with 13 bases between them. In germline, CDR1 is SNHLY, CDR2 FYNNEI. CDR3 size: 13 residues. The CDR3 DNA follows: TGTGCCAGCAGTGCCTCGCAAGCTTATGAAGCTTTCTTT. This codes for CASSASQAYEAFF.

This clonotype was counted between two and nine times. The V call is TRBV5-1, the J call TRBJ1-4, with D uncertain. CDR1 is SGHRS, CDR2 YFSETQ, per germline. This CDR3 comprises 13 residues. V lost 2 bases and J lost 8, with 10 bases in between. The CDR3, as DNA: TGCGCCAGCAGCTTACAACCGCCGGAAAAACTGTTTTTT. It encodes CASSLQPPEKLFF.

In its sample, this clonotype was seen many times. The chain combines TRBV30 with TRBJ2-2, with TRBD2 as a possible D gene (6 bases). Trimming pared 2 bases from V and 6 bases from J, leaving 10 bases between. Germline CDR1 reads GTSNPN; CDR2 reads SVGIG (reference sequence). The CDR3 totals 13 residues. The CDR3 sequence is CAWSSIAAGELFF. CDR3 nucleotide sequence: TGTGCCTGGAGTTCGATAGCGGCCGGGGAGCTGTTTTTT.

This clonotype was counted between two and nine times. DNA for the CDR3: TGTGCCAGCAGTTTATCTGTTACCTCTGGAAACACCATATATTTT. It translates to CASSLSVTSGNTIYF. This rearrangement joins TRBV27 to TRBJ1-3, with no clear D. This CDR3 has 15 residues. Germline CDR1 MNHEY, CDR2 SMNVEV (reference sequence). Trimming left V 0 bases short and J 0 bases short, with 6 bases between.

This chain links TRBV5-1 with TRBJ2-4; no clear D gene. V was shortened by 4 bases and J by 0 bases, with 11 bases between the two germline ends. The CDR3 extends over 15 amino acids. Germline V gene data show CDR1 as SGHRS and CDR2 as YFSETQ. In nucleotides, the CDR3 is TGCGCCAGCAGCCCGACGACCGGAGCCAAAAACATTCAGTACTTC. This encodes CASSPTTGAKNIQYF.

At least ten counts were recorded for this clonotype. CDR3 bases: TGTGCCAGCAGTTTATCCGGGGGCCACTATGGCTACACCTTC. The encoded protein is CASSLSGGHYGYTF. V gene TRBV28 combines with J gene TRBJ1-2, with D tentatively TRBD1 (6 bases). The CDR3 is 14 residues long. CDR1 is MDHEN and CDR2 is SYDVKM in the germline V gene. V was clipped by 1 base and J by 3 bases, with 9 bases between them.

V is TRBV5-1 and J is TRBJ2-3; the match to TRBD2 covers 14 bases. The CDR3 length is 19 residues. Germline CDR1 reads SGHRS; CDR2 reads YFSETQ. With 4 bases clipped from V and 4 bases from J, the junction kept 14 bases outside the gene matches. The DNA of the CDR3 is TGCGCCAGCAGCACTGGACTAGCGGGAGGACTGTTGTCGTCAGATACGCAGTATTTT. Its translation: CASSTGLAGGLLSSDTQYF. Full variable domain (rest looked up from reference TRBV5-1 and TRBJ2-3): KAGVTQTPRYLIKTRGQQVTLSCSPISGHRSVSWYQQTPGQGLQFLFEYFSETQRNKGNFPGRFSGRQFSNSRSEMNVSTLELGDSALYLCASSTGLAGGLLSSDTQYFGPGTRLTVL.

This clonotype is a singleton in its sample. The gene calls are TRBV9 and TRBJ2-7, with D unclear. Trimming removed 3 bases from V and 3 bases from J, with 13 bases in between. Germline V lookup: CDR1 SGDLS, CDR2 YYNGEE. The CDR3 totals 14 residues. As DNA, the CDR3 is TGTGCCAGCAGCGGCTCGGACGTCAGCTACGAGCAGTACTTC. Its translation: CASSGSDVSYEQYF.

At least ten counts were recorded for this clonotype. The V gene is TRBV27, the J gene TRBJ1-1; TRBD1 agrees at 9 bases. V was pared by 6 bases and J by 7 bases, with 12 bases of the junction left unmatched. The CDR3 has 15 residues. CDR1 and CDR2 (germline): MNHEY, SMNVEV (reference sequence). DNA for the CDR3: TGTGCCAGCAGAGAGGCGGACAGGGGCTACGTTGAAGCTTTCTTT. Translating gives CASREADRGYVEAFF.